This TCR beta chain was identified during a study of CD8 T cells in ankylosing spondylitis. Findings and caveats of the study: Blood of patients with ankylosing spondylitis appeared to be characterized by a TCR beta motif of about eight highly homologous variants.

TCRdb redid the calling of the 5' RACE reads with MiXCR, one entry per CDR3 protein. The sample yields 300,000 to 400,000 distinct CDR3 sequences, around 10% seen once. This clonotype was detected a few times. Its matching antigen is unknown. The V and J ends lost 2 bases and 5 bases respectively, with 12 bases between them. The CDR3 length is 15 residues. Germline V CDR1 and CDR2: KGHDR, SFDVKD. The V gene is TRBV24-1, the J gene TRBJ2-1; D unresolved. This TCR derives from a female donor with ankylosing spondylitis or in good health (not recorded which). Input material: blood, either unsorted or a sorted T cell fraction (not recorded which). CDR3 residues: CATSDSGSFNNEQFF. CDR3 sequence (DNA): TGTGCCACCAGTGATTCAGGATCCTTTAACAATGAGCAGTTCTTC.